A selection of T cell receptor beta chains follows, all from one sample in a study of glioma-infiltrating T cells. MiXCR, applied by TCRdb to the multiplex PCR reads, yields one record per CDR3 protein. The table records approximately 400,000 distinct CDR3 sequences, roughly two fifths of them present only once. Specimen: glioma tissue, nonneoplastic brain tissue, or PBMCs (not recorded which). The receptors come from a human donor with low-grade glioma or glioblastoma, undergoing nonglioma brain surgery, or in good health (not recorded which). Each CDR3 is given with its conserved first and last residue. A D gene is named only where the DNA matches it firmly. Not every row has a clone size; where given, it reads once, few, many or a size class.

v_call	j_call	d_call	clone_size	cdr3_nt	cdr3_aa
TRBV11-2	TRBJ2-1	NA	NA	TGTGCCAGCAGCTTATTTTCTGCCATCTCGGGACAAGATTACAATGAGCAGTTCTTC	CASSLFSAISGQDYNEQFF
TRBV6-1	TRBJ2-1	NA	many	TGTGCCAGCACCAGAGACGGGGGGCAATACAATGAGCAGTTCTTC	CASTRDGGQYNEQFF
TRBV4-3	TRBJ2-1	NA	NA	TGCGCCAGCAGCCAAGACCTATCATTCAGCTCCTACAATGAGCAGTTCTTC	CASSQDLSFSSYNEQFF
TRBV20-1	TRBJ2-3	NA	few	TGCAGTGCTAGAATGGGCAGAAAGACCACAGATACGCAGTATTTT	CSARMGRKTTDTQYF
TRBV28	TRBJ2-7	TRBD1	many	TGTGCCAGCAGTTCTGGGACAGGGTACCACGAGCAGTACTTC	CASSSGTGYHEQYF
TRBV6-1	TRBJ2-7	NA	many	TGTGCCAGCAGTGGCCTAGGGTACGAGCAGTACTTC	CASSGLGYEQYF
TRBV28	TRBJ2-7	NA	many	TGTGCCAGCAGCTCCGGGACAACGGGCTCCGAGCAGTACTTC	CASSSGTTGSEQYF
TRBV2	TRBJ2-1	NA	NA	TGTGCCAGCAGCATAAGGCCCGATGAGCAGTTCTTC	CASSIRPDEQFF
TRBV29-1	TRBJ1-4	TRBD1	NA	TGCAGCTTTTCCCCGGGACAGGCTAATGAAAAACTGTTTTTT	CSFSPGQANEKLFF
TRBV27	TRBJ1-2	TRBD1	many	TGTGCCAGCAGTTTAGCCGGACAGGGGGGGAACTATGGCTACACCTTC	CASSLAGQGGNYGYTF
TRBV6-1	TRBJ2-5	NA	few	TGTGCCAGCAGTGAAGATCGCGTGTACCAAGAGACCCAGTACTTC	CASSEDRVYQETQYF
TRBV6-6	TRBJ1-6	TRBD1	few	TGTGCCAGCAGTTACACTGGCGGGACAGGGGGCGTTGATTCACCCCTCCACTTT	CASSYTGGTGGVDSPLHF
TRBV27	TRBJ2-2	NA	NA	TGTGCCAGCAGTGGACTAGGGGGAGGGACCGGGGAGCTGTTTTTT	CASSGLGGGTGELFF
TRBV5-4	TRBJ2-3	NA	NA	TGTGCCAGCAGCTGGGTGGGTCCCACAGATACGCAGTATTTT	CASSWVGPTDTQYF
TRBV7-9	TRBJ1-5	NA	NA	TGTGCCAGCAGCTCCAGGGATCAGCCCCAGCATTTT	CASSSRDQPQHF
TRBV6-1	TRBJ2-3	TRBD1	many	TGTGCCAGCAGTTTGCTGACAGGGCTCACAGATACGCAGTATTTT	CASSLLTGLTDTQYF
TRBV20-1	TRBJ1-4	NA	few	TGCAGTGCTAGTGGCCTTCTCGGCCTGGAAAAACTGTTTTTT	CSASGLLGLEKLFF
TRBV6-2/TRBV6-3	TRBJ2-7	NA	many	TGTGCCAGCAGTTCCCGGACTTACTCCTACGAGCAGTACTTC	CASSSRTYSYEQYF
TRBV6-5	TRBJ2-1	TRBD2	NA	TGTGTTAGCAGTTACCCAACCGGGACTAGCGGGTACAATGAGCAGTTCTTC	CVSSYPTGTSGYNEQFF
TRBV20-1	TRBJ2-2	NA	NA	TGCAGTGCTAGGTCGGGCGGGACAACCGGGGAGCTGTTTTTT	CSARSGGTTGELFF
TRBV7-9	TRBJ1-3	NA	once	TGTGCCAGCAGTCGCGGAAGGGTGTTCAGCTCTGGAAACACCATATATTTT	CASSRGRVFSSGNTIYF
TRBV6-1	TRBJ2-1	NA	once	TGTGCCAGCATTCCCGGGGGGCTCTCCTACAATGAGCAGCTCTTC	CASIPGGLSYNEQLF
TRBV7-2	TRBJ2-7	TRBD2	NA	TGTGCCAGCAGCTCCTTGGGACTAGCTCCTGCCTACGAGCAGTACTTC	CASSSLGLAPAYEQYF
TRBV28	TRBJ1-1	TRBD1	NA	TGTGCCAGCAGTGCACAGGGGGCAGGGAACCCCTATAATGCTTTCTTT	CASSAQGAGNPYNAFF
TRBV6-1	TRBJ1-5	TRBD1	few	TGTGCCAGTAAACCAAGGGAGACAGGGGCCCATCAGCCCCAGCATTTT	CASKPRETGAHQPQHF
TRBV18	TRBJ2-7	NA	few	TGTGCCAGCTCACAAGGGGCGTCCTACGAGCAGTACTTC	CASSQGASYEQYF
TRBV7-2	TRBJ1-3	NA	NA	TGTGCCAGCAGCTTAATGAGACCTATCTCTGGAAACACCATATATTTT	CASSLMRPISGNTIYF
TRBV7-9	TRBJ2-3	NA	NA	TGTGCCAGCAGCTTAGCAGCCGTGACAGGCACAGATACGCAGTATTTT	CASSLAAVTGTDTQYF